These 7 T cell receptor beta chains came from one sample sequenced in a study of PD-1 blockade in mismatch repair-deficient tumors. Only in-frame clones appear in the TCRdb table, and some are missing; sequencing was by immunoSEQ multiplex PCR. The repertoire holds 55,000 to 85,000 clones, with around 80% as singletons. Here the sequenced sample was peripheral blood, taken 2 weeks after starting pembrolizumab. The receptors stem from an adult with mismatch repair-deficient cancer.

The rearrangement joins TRBV27 to TRBJ1-1; D possibly corresponds to TRBD1 (6 bases). The V end lost 5 bases, the J end lost 2 bases, and 15 bases lay between the germline ends. The germline gives CDR1 MNHEY, CDR2 SMNVEV (reference sequence). The CDR3 runs to 15 residues. Here the CDR3 DNA reads TGTGCCAGCAGTCCACAAGGACAGCCCAACACTGAAGCTTTCTTT. The encoded protein is CASSPQGQPNTEAFF.

This clone was seen more than once but under ten times. This rearrangement joins TRBV6-1 to TRBJ2-7; 8 bases line up with TRBD2. This CDR3 region has 16 residues. Germline values: CDR1 MNHNS, CDR2 SASEGT. The J segment lost 0 bases and the V segment lost 2 bases, leaving 6 bases of the junction unmatched. The CDR3 sequence: CASSEPGGTSSYEQYF. In DNA, the CDR3 is TGTGCCAGCAGTGAACCGGGGGGGACCAGCTCCTACGAGCAGTACTTC.

This clone is medium-sized. The genes are TRBV18 and TRBJ2-2; TRBD1 matches 7 bases. V lost 3 bases to trimming and J lost 5 bases; unmatched junction nucleotides: 9. The germline gives CDR1 KGHSH, CDR2 LQKENI. The CDR3 is made up of 16 amino acids. The CDR3 reads CASSPPQGVRTGELFF. CDR3 nucleotide sequence: TGTGCCAGCTCACCTCCCCAGGGGGTGAGAACCGGGGAGCTGTTTTTT.

In its sample, this clone is medium-sized. The chain links TRBV7-8 to TRBJ1-2; a weak D match, TRBD1 (5 bases). This CDR3 has 14 amino acids. V was pared by 3 bases and J by 5 bases, with 13 bases between. Looked up from germline, CDR1 is SGHVS and CDR2 is FQNEAQ. CDR3 in amino acids: CASSFLVGTYGYTF. The CDR3 DNA sequence: TGTGCCAGCAGCTTCCTCGTTGGGACTTATGGCTACACCTTC.

The gene calls are TRBV5-4 and TRBJ2-5; D is uncertain. Between the trimmed V and J ends, which lost 2 bases and 4 bases, there was a span of 9 bases. The CDR3 consists of 13 residues. Per germline, CDR1 SGHNT and CDR2 YYREEE (reference sequence). DNA of the CDR3: TGTGCCAGCAGCTTTGGATCCCGAGAGACCCAGTACTTC. Residues: CASSFGSRETQYF. Based on the CDR3 plus reference TRBV5-4 and TRBJ2-5, the full variable domain is ETGVTQSPTHLIKTRGQQVTLRCSSQSGHNTVSWYQQALGQGPQFIFQYYREEENGRGNFPPRFSGLQFPNYSSELNVNALELDDSALYLCASSFGSRETQYFGPGTRLLVL.

This clone occurred a few times. The sample carries other DNA sequences with the same CDR3. V is TRBV7-9 and J is TRBJ2-7, with 9 bases that match TRBD2. The V segment lost 1 base and the J segment 2 bases; nucleotides outside the gene matches: 6. This CDR3 has 16 residues. The germline gives CDR1 SEHNR, CDR2 FQNEAQ (reference sequence). This CDR3 reads CASSLGGSGGTYEQYF. The DNA for the CDR3 is TGTGCCAGCAGCTTAGGGGGCAGCGGGGGGACCTACGAGCAGTACTTC. The full variable domain, in which reference TRBV7-9 and TRBJ2-7 provide the parts outside the CDR3, is DTGVSQNPRHKITKRGQNVTFRCDPISEHNRLYWYRQTLGQGPEFLTYFQNEAQLEKSRLLSDRFSAERPKGSFSTLEIQRTEQGDSAMYLCASSLGGSGGTYEQYFGPGTRLTVT.

This clone was recorded only once. This chain joins TRBV30 and TRBJ2-5; 9 bases line up with TRBD2. Germline CDR1 is GTSNPN and CDR2 is SVGIG (reference sequence). Trimming removed 8 bases from V and 2 bases from J; junction bases left unmatched: 9. The CDR3 runs 14 residues. The CDR3 sequence: CARSKTSGQETQYF. CDR3 DNA sequence: TGTGCCCGATCGAAAACTAGCGGGCAAGAGACCCAGTACTTC. Complete variable domain (other parts from reference TRBV30 and TRBJ2-5): SQTIHQWPATLVQPVGSPLSLECTVEGTSNPNLYWYRQAAGRGLQLLFYSVGIGQISSEVPQNLSASRPQDRQFILSSKKLLLSDSGFYLCARSKTSGQETQYFGPGTRLLVL.